The 22 T cell receptor beta chains listed next were all sequenced from one sample in a study of T-cell reconstitution after alpha-beta-depleted transplantation in children. Unique molecular identifiers were built into the TCRbeta library. TCRdb analysed the PCR reads with MiXCR anew, one entry per CDR3 protein. This table holds some 120,000 distinct CDR3 sequences, approximately 10% found once. The source was PBMCs, collected before TCRalphabeta/CD19-depleted stem cell transplant. Receptors were obtained from a boy between 2 and 15 years old with acute lymphoblastic leukemia, due to receive a stem cell transplant.

This clonotype has ten or more counts. The V gene is TRBV7-8, the J gene TRBJ2-1, with 9 nucleotides matching TRBD1. The CDR3 has 16 amino acids. Trimming removed 4 bases from V and 4 bases from J; junction bases left unmatched: 8. CDR1 and CDR2 from the germline V gene are SGHVS and FQNEAQ. The CDR3 loop is CASSWSGTGTYNEQFF. Written as DNA, the CDR3 is TGTGCCAGCAGCTGGTCCGGGACAGGGACTTACAATGAGCAGTTCTTC.

V usage is TRBV7-6 and J usage is TRBJ2-3, with TRBD2 matching over 15 bases. Germline V gene data show CDR1 as SGHVS and CDR2 as FNYEAQ. The CDR3 sequence is 17 residues long. Unmatched junction bases numbered 7, after V lost 3 bases and J lost 6 bases. The CDR3 coding sequence is TGTGCCAGCAGCTTGGGGACTAGCGGGAGGAGTATGGATACGCAGTATTTT. Its translation is CASSLGTSGRSMDTQYF. The full variable domain, with the rest looked up from reference TRBV7-6 and TRBJ2-3, is GAGVSQSPRYKVTKRGQDVALRCDPISGHVSLYWYRQALGQGPEFLTYFNYEAQQDKSGLPNDRFSAERPEGSISTLTIQRTEQRDSAMYRCASSLGTSGRSMDTQYFGPGTRLTVL.

This clonotype came up once. J is TRBJ2-1 and V is TRBV11-2, with D unresolved. V dropped 5 bases and J dropped 6 bases, with 5 bases sitting between them. The V gene's germline CDR1 is SGHAT and CDR2 FQNNGV. There are 11 residues in the CDR3. CDR3 sequence: CASSATNEQFF. The CDR3 DNA is TGTGCCAGCAGCGCAACCAATGAGCAGTTCTTC.

DNA for the CDR3: TGTGCCAGCAGCGTTGTTTTCTACAATGAGCAGTTCTTC. Translation gives CASSVVFYNEQFF. The genes are TRBV25-1 and TRBJ2-1, with D unclear. Germline CDR1 is MGHDK and CDR2 is SYGVNS. V gave up 6 bases and J gave up 3 bases, with 9 bases separating them. The CDR3 has 13 amino acids.

V gene TRBV29-1 combines with J gene TRBJ2-7, with 7 bases identical to TRBD1. The J segment lost 2 bases and the V segment lost 4 bases, leaving 8 bases of the junction unmatched. This CDR3 contains 14 residues. Germline V gene data show CDR1 as SQVTM and CDR2 as ANQGSEA. The CDR3 loop reads CSVVGQGVTYEQYF. CDR3 sequence (DNA): TGCAGCGTTGTAGGGCAGGGGGTGACCTACGAGCAGTACTTC.

The chain employs TRBV25-1 and TRBJ2-3; D might be TRBD2 (6 bases). Germline loops: CDR1 MGHDK, CDR2 SYGVNS. V was clipped by 2 bases and J by 0 bases, with 12 bases between them. The CDR3 sequence is 16 residues long. The CDR3: CASSEKSGLSTDTQYF. The CDR3 bases are TGTGCCAGCAGTGAAAAAAGCGGGCTGAGCACAGATACGCAGTATTTT.

The chain joins TRBV7-6 to TRBJ2-3; D uncertain. The CDR3 length is 12 residues. Trimming pared 5 bases from V and 2 bases from J, leaving 5 bases between. In germline, CDR1 is SGHVS, CDR2 FNYEAQ. CDR3: CASSEHTDTQYF. CDR3 sequence (DNA): TGTGCCAGCAGCGAACACACAGATACGCAGTATTTT. The variable domain in full, completed from reference TRBV7-6 and TRBJ2-3, reads GAGVSQSPRYKVTKRGQDVALRCDPISGHVSLYWYRQALGQGPEFLTYFNYEAQQDKSGLPNDRFSAERPEGSISTLTIQRTEQRDSAMYRCASSEHTDTQYFGPGTRLTVL.

The chain employs TRBV5-1 and TRBJ1-6, with no clear D. The V and J ends lost 4 bases and 7 bases respectively, with 15 bases between them. The CDR3 runs 15 residues. Germline V gives CDR1 SGHRS, CDR2 YFSETQ. CDR3 coding DNA: TGCGCCAGCAGCGTCGACGGGATGCGGAATTCACCCCTCCACTTT. Its translation: CASSVDGMRNSPLHF.

This clonotype has more than one count but fewer than ten. The V and J genes are TRBV5-5 and TRBJ2-7; 10 bases align to TRBD2. The CDR3 loop spans 16 amino acids. V lost 0 bases to trimming and J lost 7 bases; unmatched junction nucleotides: 10. From germline, CDR1 is SGHKS and CDR2 YYEKEE (reference sequence). CDR3 loop: CASSLVLGAGGREQYF. CDR3 coding DNA: TGTGCCAGCAGCTTGGTGCTTGGAGCGGGAGGGAGAGAGCAGTACTTC.

V and J are TRBV9 and TRBJ2-1; possible D gene TRBD2, 6 bases. The CDR3 loop spans 16 amino acids. Trimming pared 3 bases from V and 3 bases from J, leaving 16 bases between. Germline assignment: CDR1 SGDLS and CDR2 YYNGEE. This chain's CDR3 is CASSEWGVKSYNEQFF. CDR3 in DNA: TGTGCCAGCAGCGAGTGGGGGGTGAAAAGCTACAATGAGCAGTTCTTC.

The V call is TRBV5-1, the J call TRBJ2-7; TRBD1 matches 8 bases. The CDR3 runs to 17 residues. J lost 0 bases, V lost 4 bases, and 12 bases had no gene match. CDR1 is SGHRS and CDR2 is YFSETQ in the germline V gene. CDR3 in DNA: TGCGCCAGCAGCCAACCCGACAGGGGCCCCTACTCCTACGAGCAGTACTTC. Residues: CASSQPDRGPYSYEQYF. The variable domain in full, completed from reference TRBV5-1 and TRBJ2-7, reads KAGVTQTPRYLIKTRGQQVTLSCSPISGHRSVSWYQQTPGQGLQFLFEYFSETQRNKGNFPGRFSGRQFSNSRSEMNVSTLELGDSALYLCASSQPDRGPYSYEQYFGPGTRLTVT.

J is TRBJ2-7 and V is TRBV19, with D perhaps given as TRBD1 or TRBD2 (5 bases each). Germline-derived CDR1 and CDR2 are LNHDA and SQIVND (reference sequence). There are 15 residues in the CDR3. V was clipped by 6 bases and J by 0 bases, with 15 bases between them. This CDR3 is CASRGTALSSYEQYF. CDR3 nucleotides: TGTGCCAGTAGGGGGACGGCTCTGAGCTCCTACGAGCAGTACTTC.

This clonotype was observed a handful of times. V and J are TRBV2 and TRBJ2-7; D is unclear. CDR1 is SNHLY, CDR2 FYNNEI, per germline. The length of the CDR3 is 15 residues. V shed 1 base and J shed 3 bases, with 13 bases lying between them. The CDR3 bases are TGTGCCAGCAGTGAAGACAGCCCCCCATACTACGAGCAGTACTTC. Amino acids: CASSEDSPPYYEQYF.

In DNA form, the CDR3 reads TGCGCCAGCAGCCAAGAACCTGCGGCGGGCGAGCAGTTCTTC. Translating it yields CASSQEPAAGEQFF. This sequence joins TRBV4-1 and TRBJ2-1; tentatively, D is TRBD2 (5 bases). This CDR3 has 14 residues. CDR1 MGHRA and CDR2 YSYEKL come from the germline V gene. Trimming cost V 0 bases and J 10 bases, with 13 bases left between them.

This clonotype was detected only a few times. V gene TRBV30 combines with J gene TRBJ2-2; D not resolved. V was cut by 2 bases and J by 4 bases, with 5 bases left in between. From germline, CDR1 is GTSNPN and CDR2 SVGIG (reference sequence). The CDR3 is 12 amino acids. This chain's CDR3 is CAWSLGTGELFF. In nucleotides, the CDR3 is TGTGCCTGGAGTCTTGGCACCGGGGAGCTGTTTTTT.

This clonotype came up many times. The chain has TRBV6-5 and TRBJ2-1, with D perhaps matching TRBD1 or TRBD2 (5 bases each). The germline V gene encodes CDR1 MNHEY and CDR2 SVGAGI. The CDR3 has 14 residues. V was pared by 2 bases and J by 9 bases, with 14 bases between. CDR3: CASSYAPRGGEQFF. Here the CDR3 DNA reads TGTGCCAGCAGTTACGCCCCCCGGGGCGGTGAGCAGTTCTTC.

This clonotype was counted only a few times. The rearrangement uses TRBV20-1 and TRBJ1-5; D may be TRBD1 (6 bases). V dropped 3 bases and J dropped 6 bases, with 12 bases sitting between them. Germline CDR1 reads DFQATT; CDR2 reads SNEGSKA (reference sequence). The CDR3 spans 13 residues. The CDR3 loop is CSASLGGGQPQHF. CDR3 coding DNA: TGCAGTGCTAGTCTGGGAGGGGGTCAGCCCCAGCATTTT.

This clonotype has at least ten counts. The chain couples TRBV6-4 to TRBJ1-1; D might be TRBD1 (5 bases). Germline V gene sequence: CDR1 MRHNA, CDR2 SNTAGT. The CDR3 runs 19 residues. V lost 6 bases and J lost 11, with 37 bases in between. The CDR3 bases are TGTGCCAGCAGCCAGACCGGGACGGCCGCTACCGGAGGCAGGGCGTTTGCTTTCTTT. As protein: CASSQTGTAATGGRAFAFF.

This chain links TRBV6-1 with TRBJ2-7, with TRBD2 identical over 13 bases. This CDR3 spans 16 amino acids. Germline-derived CDR1 and CDR2 are MNHNS and SASEGT. The junction had 10 bases not matched to a gene; V was cut back by 8 bases and J by 3 bases. The CDR3: CASAPGLAGVGYEQYF. As DNA, the CDR3 is TGTGCCAGCGCCCCCGGACTAGCGGGAGTCGGCTACGAGCAGTACTTC.

This clonotype was observed a handful of times. The gene calls are TRBV20-1 and TRBJ2-1, with D perhaps assigned TRBD1 or TRBD2 (5 bases each). The V gene's germline CDR1 is DFQATT and CDR2 SNEGSKA (reference sequence). The CDR3 extends over 14 amino acids. Trimming cost V 0 bases and J 7 bases, with 13 bases left between them. The CDR3 DNA follows: TGCAGTGCTAGAGACGCCGGGACGGGGAATGAGCAGTTCTTC. Protein product: CSARDAGTGNEQFF.

This clonotype was seen ten or more times. V gene TRBV6-5 combines with J gene TRBJ2-7; a weak D match, TRBD1 (6 bases). The germline gives CDR1 MNHEY, CDR2 SVGAGI. Trimming pared 0 bases from V and 3 bases from J, leaving 9 bases between. The CDR3 length is 14 residues. CDR3 in DNA: TGTGCCAGCAGTTACTCCGGACAGAACTACGAGCAGTACTTC. It is translated as CASSYSGQNYEQYF.

The V call is TRBV20-1, the J call TRBJ1-1; D not certain. Trimming stripped 8 bases from V and 3 bases from J, with 10 bases between. Per germline, CDR1 DFQATT and CDR2 SNEGSKA (reference sequence). The CDR3 runs 11 residues. The CDR3 region is CSYALYTEAFF. The CDR3 coding sequence is TGCAGTTACGCCTTGTACACTGAAGCTTTCTTT.